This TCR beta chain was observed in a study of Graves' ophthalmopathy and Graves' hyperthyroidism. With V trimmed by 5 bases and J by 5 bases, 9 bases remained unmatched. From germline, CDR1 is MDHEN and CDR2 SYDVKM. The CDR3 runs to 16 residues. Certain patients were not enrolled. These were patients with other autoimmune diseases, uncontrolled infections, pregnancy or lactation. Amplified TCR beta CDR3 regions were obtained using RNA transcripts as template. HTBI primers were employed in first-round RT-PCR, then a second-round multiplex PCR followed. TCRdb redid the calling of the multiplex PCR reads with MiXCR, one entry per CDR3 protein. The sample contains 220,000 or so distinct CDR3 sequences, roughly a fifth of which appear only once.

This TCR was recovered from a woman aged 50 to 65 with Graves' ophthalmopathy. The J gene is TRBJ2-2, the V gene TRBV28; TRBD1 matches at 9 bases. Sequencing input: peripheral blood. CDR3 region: CASSTVGTGKTGELFF. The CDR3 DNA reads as TGTGCCAGCAGTACCGTGGGGACAGGGAAGACCGGGGAGCTGTTTTTT.